Listed here is a single T cell receptor beta chain. What it recognizes is unknown. The read gets to within 3 residues of the CDR3 end, and the germline J gene fills in the rest. The data were obtained in a study of T cells in women clearing cervical HPV infection. Study context: Donors had HPV16-related CIN3 or worse; 2 had invasive cancer.

Whole-study results and caveats: CIN3+ cases had significantly higher TCR richness than controls; evenness did not differ.

Sequenced by immunoSEQ multiplex PCR; TCRdb stores in-frame clones only, minus some. This table lists 35,000 to 45,000 clones. The CDR3 runs 15 residues. V lost 1 base and J lost 0; bases outside the gene matches: 0. The germline V gene encodes CDR1 LGHNA and CDR2 YNFKEQ. The chain is built from TRBV4-2 and TRBJ2-4; 7 bases are a match to TRBD2. The sample consisted of blood buffy coat. The receptor was derived from a woman aged 18 to 75 with a cervical HPV16 infection that either progressed to CIN3+ or cleared (not recorded which). The DNA read from the CDR3 is TGTGCCAGCAGCCAAGGGGGGGGAGCCAAAAACATT. The encoded protein is CASSQGGGAKNI. The whole CDR3 region reads CASSQGGGAKNIQYF.